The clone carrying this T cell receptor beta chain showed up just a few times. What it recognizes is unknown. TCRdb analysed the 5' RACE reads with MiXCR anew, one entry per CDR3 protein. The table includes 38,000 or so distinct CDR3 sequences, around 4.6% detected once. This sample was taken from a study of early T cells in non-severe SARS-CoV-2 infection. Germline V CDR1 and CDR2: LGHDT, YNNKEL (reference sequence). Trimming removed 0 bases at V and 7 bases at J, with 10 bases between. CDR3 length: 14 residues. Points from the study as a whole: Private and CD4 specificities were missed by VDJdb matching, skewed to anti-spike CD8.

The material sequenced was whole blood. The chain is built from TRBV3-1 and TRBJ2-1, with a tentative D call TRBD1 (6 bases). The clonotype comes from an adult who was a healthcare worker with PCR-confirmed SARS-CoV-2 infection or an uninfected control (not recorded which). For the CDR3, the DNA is TGTGCCAGCAGCCAAGATCCGAGGGGGAATGAGCAGTTCTTC. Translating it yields CASSQDPRGNEQFF.